The TCR beta chain under discussion was sequenced for a study of T cells after yellow fever vaccination (dated by TCRdb to between 2018 and 2021). In terms of the full investigation: Libraries from fractions with low cell numbers were prepared with the SMART-Seq v4 Ultra Low Input RNA kit. To track T-cell clones before and after primary and booster YFV17D yellow fever vaccination, bulk TCR alpha and beta repertoires were sequenced longitudinally. The cohort comprised two healthy male donors, one aged 18 to 29 and one aged 30 to 39 years. Bulk PBMC replicates and cell subsets were isolated from blood drawn at multiple timepoints before and after both primary and secondary immunization.

On the study overall, not on this receptor specifically: Compared with the primary T-cell response, the secondary T-cell response was faster but weaker, reaching its peak on day 5 rather than on day 15. A small fraction of clonotypes appeared in both the CD4 and CD8 compartments, likely as a result of convergent recombination. Most clones expanded after primary vaccination (almost 97% of CD4 and around 89% of CD8) were re-detected after the booster, suggesting that broad memory maintenance occurred. FACS-sorted repertoires could contain abundant contaminating clonotypes from the bulk population, so computational filtering was required. The study included only a couple of donors, which limits how far the findings can be generalized.

This specimen's treatment or condition label, interpreted: live attenuated yellow fever vaccine strain. At each blood-draw timepoint, two biological replicates of bulk PBMCs were obtained. PBMCs were isolated from peripheral blood using a standard Ficoll-Paque protocol. RNA was extracted with TriZol from bulk PBMCs, CD4 and CD8 fractions, and dextramer-positive and dextramer-negative fractions. This clonotype came up many times. Its target antigen remains unknown. Per-base quality was not reported, and no clone a single base away is much larger than it. Between the V and J ends, shortened by 4 bases and 4 bases respectively, the junction contains 11 bases. The CDR3 has 13 amino acids, counting the end cysteine and phenylalanine. Only CDR3 DNA remains: 39 bases, in frame from the first base. The germline V gene specifies SGHRS as CDR1 and YFSETQ as CDR2. TCR cDNA was made using 5'RACE template switching, a step that added a universal primer site and unique molecular identifiers. cDNA synthesis was primed from both the TCR alpha and TCR beta constant segments. Libraries were amplified in two PCR steps, with sample barcodes and sequencing adapters added in the second step. Sequencing of the libraries was done on either Illumina HiSeq 2500 (2x100 bp) or NovaSeq (2x150 bp). Regarding the original processing steps: MIGEC handled demultiplexing of reads and collapsing into UMI consensus sequences, while MiXCR performed V(D)J alignment. Vaccine-responding clonotypes were defined with edgeR using replicate PBMC samples, requiring FDR below 0.01 and a log2 fold change above 5 up to day 15. Each bulk clonotype was labeled CD4 or CD8 based on which sequenced repertoire, CD4 or CD8, contained the clonotype at higher abundance. In TCRdb, the public reads were trimmed at Q25 with fastp and aligned with MiXCR, with productive beta chains retained. Merged by CDR3 protein, the rows form single entries marked with the most common genes and DNA. What appears here as the V and J calls and clone size reflects TCRdb's work, not the paper's. This sample has around 340,000 distinct CDR3 sequences in its table, and about 9.5% of those were observed once. The ten biggest clones cover roughly 18% of the sample.

The chain uses TRBV5-1 and TRBJ2-5, with the identity of the D gene unclear. Sample: PBMCs, taken on the day of the first yellow fever vaccination. This clonotype was obtained from a man between 18 and 29 years old who received the YFV17D yellow fever vaccine. The CDR3 reads CASSPRDRETQYF. The DNA sequence follows: TGCGCCAGCAGCCCACGCGACCGAGAGACCCAGTACTTC.